This T cell receptor (beta chain) emerged from a study of OX40 agonist ivuxolimab in advanced cancers. On this clone: Its antigen is still unknown.

The method was immunoSEQ multiplex PCR; TCRdb's version includes in-frame clones alone and lacks a portion of them. The sample has about 48,000 clones, approximately 84% seen once. The study, taken as a whole, reports: Low normalized clonal expansion also occurred in some nonresponding patients.

The material was CD4+ or CD8+ T cells sorted from blood, obtained in a trial of the OX40 agonist ivuxolimab. The clonotype was recovered from an adult with an advanced solid tumor such as melanoma, head and neck, liver or kidney cancer.

The CDR3: CASSLAGGEDTQYF. The DNA for the CDR3 is TGTGCCAGCAGCTTAGCGGGGGGGGAGGATACGCAGTATTTT. This chain connects TRBV13 to TRBJ2-3; 8 bases are shared with TRBD2. This CDR3 has 14 residues. Germline lookup yields CDR1 PRHDT and CDR2 FYEKMQ (reference sequence). Losses at the gene ends were 1 base for V and 6 bases for J; bases not matched to a gene: 3.